This T cell receptor beta chain was captured in a study of blood T cell repertoires in COVID-19. In germline, CDR1 is WNHNN, CDR2 SYGVQD (reference sequence). Trimming took 5 bases from V and 9 from J; bases not matched to a gene: 7. The length of the CDR3 is 15 residues. The table came from immunoSEQ multiplex PCR; TCRdb's copy has only in-frame clones and leaves some out. The table lists 100,000 to 150,000 clones, over 75% of them singletons. Sample: peripheral blood. The source is a woman of 80 years or more with acute or convalescent COVID-19. This chain links TRBV10-1 with TRBJ2-1, with TRBD2 matching 13 bases. CDR3 DNA: TGCGCCAGCAGTACACTAGCGGGAGGGGTTGGTGAGCAGTTCTTC. It encodes CASSTLAGGVGEQFF.